These 25 T cell receptor beta chains came from one sample sequenced in a study of blood T cells in healthy people across ages. The second PCR ran roughly 7 to 11 cycles with a sample-barcoded 5' primer and J-beta primers. TCRdb re-called the 5' RACE reads with MiXCR, one entry per CDR3 protein. The repertoire holds around 1.5 million distinct CDR3 sequences, with around 35% as singletons. Material for sequencing was blood. The receptor set was obtained from a woman aged 30 to 39 in good health.

The gene calls are TRBV30 and TRBJ1-2; TRBD1 might be the D (5 bases). The CDR3 consists of 14 residues. The V and J ends lost 0 bases and 6 bases respectively, with 14 bases between them. CDR1 GTSNPN and CDR2 SVGIG come from the germline V gene (reference sequence). The CDR3, as DNA: TGTGCCTGGAGTGTACGGCTTTCAGGGCATGGCTACACCTTC. The encoded protein is CAWSVRLSGHGYTF.

To note about this clonotype: The junction departs from the called germline gene at one end, perhaps through a read error. The chain combines TRBV20-1 with TRBJ2-1; the match to TRBD1 covers 7 bases. In germline, CDR1 is DFQATT, CDR2 SNEGSKA (reference sequence). CDR3 size: 14 residues. The CDR3 protein is CGALNRGGRDGQFF. The DNA for the CDR3 is TGCGGTGCTTTAAACAGGGGTGGTCGCGATGGGCAGTTCTTC.

The chain couples TRBV12-3 or TRBV12-4 to TRBJ2-7; the match to TRBD1 covers 7 bases. The ends lost 3 bases at V and 2 bases at J; junction bases unmatched: 4. This CDR3 contains 14 residues. As DNA, the CDR3 is TGTGCCAGCAGTTTGCAGGGGGAGACCTACGAGCAGTACTTC. Amino acid sequence: CASSLQGETYEQYF.

The rearrangement links TRBV4-1 to TRBJ1-1, with D perhaps TRBD1 (5 bases). V was trimmed by 1 base and J by 11 bases, leaving 20 bases between them. CDR1 is MGHRA, CDR2 YSYEKL, per germline. The CDR3 has 15 amino acids. CDR3 nucleotide sequence: TGCGCCAGCAGCCAAGGTGGGACCGCGGAACCTAGGGCTTTCTTT. Its protein is CASSQGGTAEPRAFF.

Turning to this clonotype: One junction end disagrees with the germline gene, perhaps due to a read error. The gene calls are TRBV7-3 and TRBJ1-1; D uncertain. Germline V gene lookup returns CDR1 SGHTA and CDR2 FQGTGA. CDR3 size: 13 residues. In DNA form, the CDR3 reads TGTGCCAACAGCTCACAGAGTGGCACTGAAGCTTTCTTT. It encodes CANSSQSGTEAFF. The full variable domain, rest sourced from reference TRBV7-3 and TRBJ1-1, is GAGVSQTPSNKVTEKGKYVELRCDPISGHTALYWYRQSLGQGPEFLIYFQGTGAADDSGLPNDRFFAVRPEGSVSTLKIQRTERGDSAVYLCANSSQSGTEAFFGQGTRLTVV.

The chain uses TRBV5-1 and TRBJ2-6, with D unresolved. V was clipped by 4 bases and J by 0 bases, with 11 bases between them. CDR1 is SGHRS and CDR2 is YFSETQ in the germline V gene. The length of the CDR3 is 16 residues. The CDR3 loop is CASSDLARSGANVLTF. The CDR3 bases are TGCGCCAGCAGCGACCTGGCCCGCTCTGGGGCCAACGTCCTGACTTTC.

This clonotype was observed at least ten times. The rearrangement links TRBV5-1 to TRBJ2-3, with TRBD2 matching 11 bases. The trim removed 5 bases at V and 3 bases at J, leaving 5 bases unmatched. Germline V lookup: CDR1 SGHRS, CDR2 YFSETQ. The CDR3 sequence is 15 residues long. CDR3 amino acids: CASSYRLAGTDTQYF. The CDR3 DNA reads TGCGCCAGCAGTTATCGACTAGCGGGGACAGATACGCAGTATTTT.

The CDR3 DNA is TGTGCCAGCAGCCAAGAAGCGGCTAGCGAAGGCGCAGATACGCAGTATTTT. Translation: CASSQEAASEGADTQYF. The V gene is TRBV4-2, the J gene TRBJ2-3; D is possibly TRBD2 (6 bases). Between the trimmed V and J ends, which lost 0 bases and 4 bases, there was a span of 17 bases. The germline V gene encodes CDR1 LGHNA and CDR2 YNFKEQ. This CDR3 has 17 amino acids.

This clonotype was observed a few times. The chain is built from TRBV4-1 and TRBJ2-5, with D possibly TRBD1 on 6 matching bases. Looked up from germline, CDR1 is MGHRA and CDR2 is YSYEKL. V lost 4 bases and J lost 2, with 17 bases in between. The CDR3 covers 16 residues. In DNA, the CDR3 is TGCGCCAGCAGCCCTGAAGTCGCCGACAGGCAAGAGACCCAGTACTTC. Its protein is CASSPEVADRQETQYF.

This clonotype was seen a handful of times. V is TRBV6-1 and J is TRBJ2-1; D remains unclear. V was clipped by 10 bases and J by 3 bases, with 13 bases between them. This CDR3 has 13 residues. Germline lookup yields CDR1 MNHNS and CDR2 SASEGT. CDR3 loop: CAIAVEIYNEQFF. The CDR3 DNA sequence: TGTGCCATCGCGGTCGAGATCTACAATGAGCAGTTCTTC.

This clonotype was seen at least ten times. J is TRBJ2-5 and V is TRBV29-1; a possible D gene is TRBD1 (5 bases). CDR1 and CDR2 from the germline V gene are SQVTM and ANQGSEA. V lost 2 bases, J lost 5 bases, and 18 bases lay in between. This CDR3 is built from 15 residues. The CDR3 reads CSVEWQGLTSETQYF. DNA for the CDR3: TGCAGCGTTGAATGGCAGGGCCTTACGAGTGAGACCCAGTACTTC.

The CDR3 is CASSQRQGETQYF. CDR3 nucleotides: TGCGCCAGCAGCCAGAGACAGGGGGAGACCCAGTACTTC. J is TRBJ2-5 and V is TRBV4-1; 8 nucleotides align to TRBD1. The junction had 2 bases not matched to a gene; V was cut back by 3 bases and J by 5 bases. This CDR3 has 13 residues. Germline assignment: CDR1 MGHRA and CDR2 YSYEKL.

This clonotype was observed a few times. This rearrangement joins TRBV20-1 to TRBJ2-5, with 13 bases fitting TRBD2. Germline V gene sequence: CDR1 DFQATT, CDR2 SNEGSKA (reference sequence). The junction had 5 bases not matched to a gene; V was cut back by 4 bases and J by 3 bases. The CDR3 runs to 15 residues. Here the CDR3 DNA reads TGCAGTGCTACCCGGACTAGCGGGGGAAAAGAGACCCAGTACTTC. Protein sequence: CSATRTSGGKETQYF.

Comment on this clonotype: A read error may explain this, as a much larger clone is one base away. The CDR3 nucleotides are TGTGCCACTAATCCCTCAGGGGGTCCAAATACGCAGTATTTT. This encodes CATNPSGGPNTQYF. V usage is TRBV10-3 and J usage is TRBJ2-3, with 7 bases fitting TRBD1. J lost 7 bases, V lost 10 bases, and 14 bases had no gene match. CDR1 is ENHRY and CDR2 is SYGVKD in the germline V gene. The CDR3 runs to 14 residues.

This chain connects TRBV4-2 to TRBJ2-5; 10 nucleotides align to TRBD2. Germline-derived CDR1 and CDR2 are LGHNA and YNFKEQ. This CDR3 has 14 residues. V lost 5 bases, J lost 5 bases, and 5 bases stayed unmatched. CDR3 residues: CASSTGLALETQYF. As DNA, the CDR3 is TGTGCCAGCAGCACGGGACTAGCGCTGGAGACCCAGTACTTC.

This chain links TRBV7-7 with TRBJ2-3; weak D call: TRBD2 (5 bases). Looked up from germline, CDR1 is SSHAT and CDR2 is FNYEAQ (reference sequence). The germline V and J ends were trimmed by 9 bases and 2 bases, with 12 bases remaining between them. The CDR3 loop spans 13 amino acids. CDR3 sequence: CASSARNTDTQYF. In DNA, the CDR3 is TGTGCCAGTAGCGCACGCAACACAGATACGCAGTATTTT.

This clonotype was seen many times. The CDR3 DNA reads TGCAGTGCTAGAGACGGGCGGGGGAACCAAGAGACCCAGTACTTC. Translating it yields CSARDGRGNQETQYF. The chain joins TRBV20-1 to TRBJ2-5, with 7 bases identical to TRBD2. V dropped 0 bases and J dropped 0; count of bases not matched to a gene: 4. This CDR3 spans 15 amino acids. Germline CDR1 and CDR2: DFQATT and SNEGSKA (reference sequence).

A few counts support this clonotype. V gene TRBV20-1 combines with J gene TRBJ2-1, with 8 nucleotides matching TRBD2. The CDR3 length is 15 residues. J gave up 7 bases and V 5 bases, and 13 bases lay outside the gene matches. Germline V gene data show CDR1 as DFQATT and CDR2 as SNEGSKA (reference sequence). The CDR3 protein is CSAPRGGLGKNEQFF. The CDR3 nucleotides are TGCAGTGCTCCCCGGGGGGGGTTGGGCAAGAATGAGCAGTTCTTC.

The chain couples TRBV5-1 to TRBJ2-7; TRBD2 might be the D (5 bases). The V end lost 4 bases, the J end lost 5 bases, and 16 bases lay between the germline ends. The length of the CDR3 is 14 residues. Germline CDR1 is SGHRS and CDR2 is YFSETQ. CDR3 region: CASSPDSLGDEQYF. The CDR3, as DNA: TGCGCCAGCAGCCCGGACTCCCTCGGCGACGAGCAGTACTTC.

This sequence joins TRBV10-2 and TRBJ2-1; 8 bases are a match to TRBD2. The germline CDR1 and CDR2 sequences are WSHSY and SAAADI. With V trimmed by 3 bases and J by 12 bases, 10 bases remained unmatched. CDR3 length: 14 amino acids. CDR3 in amino acids: CASSEGGGSRGQFF. CDR3 DNA: TGCGCCAGCAGTGAAGGCGGGGGGTCCAGGGGGCAGTTCTTC.

With regard to this clonotype: Relative to the germline gene, one junction end is altered; a read error may explain this. The gene calls are TRBV4-2 and TRBJ2-3, with unresolved D. Germline V gene sequence: CDR1 LGHNA, CDR2 YNFKEQ. The CDR3 is 14 amino acids. The CDR3, as DNA: TGTGCCAGCAGCAAAGAAGGGCCGCCCCATACGCGGTATTTT. Its translation is CASSKEGPPHTRYF.

The gene calls are TRBV19 and TRBJ2-5; 11 bases map to TRBD2. Per the germline V gene, CDR1 is LNHDA and CDR2 is SQIVND (reference sequence). The CDR3 consists of 15 residues. V was pared by 2 bases and J by 5 bases, with 4 bases of the junction left unmatched. CDR3 DNA: TGTGCCAGTAGTATAACTAGCGGGAGAGGGGAGACCCAGTACTTC. This encodes CASSITSGRGETQYF. Supplemented by reference TRBV19 and TRBJ2-5, the full variable domain reads DGGITQSPKYLFRKEGQNVTLSCEQNLNHDAMYWYRQDPGQGLRLIYYSQIVNDFQKGDIAEGYSVSREKKESFPLTVTSAQKNPTAFYLCASSITSGRGETQYFGPGTRLLVL.

The V call is TRBV19, the J call TRBJ2-5; D call uncertain. Trimming took 3 bases from V and 2 from J, leaving 7 bases between them. Germline CDR1 is LNHDA and CDR2 is SQIVND (reference sequence). This CDR3 has 13 amino acids. The chain's CDR3 is CASSIYRQETQYF. Here the CDR3 DNA reads TGTGCCAGTAGTATTTACCGACAAGAGACCCAGTACTTC.

Concerning this clonotype itself: Since a much larger clone is just one base distant, this may be a read error. The CDR3 DNA reads TGCAGCGTGGACAGGGGTGCAGAGACCCACTACTTC. It translates to CSVDRGAETHYF. The rearrangement links TRBV29-1 to TRBJ2-5; 9 positions agree with TRBD1. The CDR3 loop spans 12 amino acids. Germline CDR1 reads SQVTM; CDR2 reads ANQGSEA.

This sequence joins TRBV2 and TRBJ2-5; D not resolved. Near its end, the DNA agrees better with TRBJ2-7, so the J call may be wrong. This CDR3 region has 15 residues. Germline values: CDR1 SNHLY, CDR2 FYNNEI. The CDR3 region is CASSATGGSPYEQYF. CDR3 DNA sequence: TGTGCCAGCAGTGCTACGGGCGGCAGTCCCTACGAGCAGTACTTC.